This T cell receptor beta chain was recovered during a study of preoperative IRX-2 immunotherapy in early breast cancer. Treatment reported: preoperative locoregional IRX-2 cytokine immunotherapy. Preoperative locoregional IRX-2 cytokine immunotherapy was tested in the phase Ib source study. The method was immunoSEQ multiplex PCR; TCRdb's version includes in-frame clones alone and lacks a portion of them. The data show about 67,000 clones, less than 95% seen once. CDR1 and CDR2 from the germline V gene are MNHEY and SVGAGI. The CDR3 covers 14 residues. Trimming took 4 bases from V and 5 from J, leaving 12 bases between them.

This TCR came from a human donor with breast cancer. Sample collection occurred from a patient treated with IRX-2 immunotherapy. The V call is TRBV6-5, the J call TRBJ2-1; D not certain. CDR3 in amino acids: CASSSAGSNNEQFF. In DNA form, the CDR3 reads TGTGCCAGCAGTTCTGCCGGGTCCAACAATGAGCAGTTCTTC.